This TCR beta chain was found in a study of human T cells and chemical hapten exposure. Study findings and constraints: The donor cohort had alopecia, so its immune response may not match that of healthy people.

This clonotype was observed a handful of times. Its cognate antigen is unknown. The time point denotes: patch test 1, 2 weeks after DPC sensitization. Treatment noted: therapeutic diphenylcyclopropenone sensitization with weekly scalp DPC. Trimming took 3 bases from V and 1 from J, leaving 22 bases between them. The CDR3 sequence is 18 residues long. Looked up from germline, CDR1 is GTSNPN and CDR2 is SVGIG (reference sequence). TCRdb redid the calling of the RACE reads with MiXCR, one entry per CDR3 protein. The table has 150,000 to 200,000 distinct CDR3 sequences, roughly 14% seen once. The sample in question was whole blood, obtained in connection with sensitization to the hapten diphenylcyclopropenone (DPC). This chain uses TRBV30 with TRBJ2-1; D is possibly TRBD1 (6 bases). This sequence was found in a woman aged 25 to 39 with alopecia areata. Some clones in this sample may be carry-over from other donors' samples. The CDR3 nucleotides are TGTGCCTGGAGGCTGACAACGACAGGTGATTCTTCCTACAATGAGCAGTTCTTC. Protein product: CAWRLTTTGDSSYNEQFF.